This record covers a single T cell receptor beta chain. Its target is unknown. These data belong to a study of shared clonotypes between healthy human individuals. Points from the study as a whole: Larger estimated richness was generally seen in naive subsets than in memory subsets.

Trimming pared 2 bases from V and 0 bases from J, leaving 11 bases between. This CDR3 has 16 residues. From germline, CDR1 is SGHRS and CDR2 YFSETQ. Generated by immunoSEQ multiplex PCR, the TCRdb table keeps only in-frame clones and is missing some. The sample has 2 million to 2.5 million clones; roughly 95% are singletons. This chain connects TRBV5-1 to TRBJ2-2; D gene ambiguous. The material sequenced was naive CD4+ T cells sorted from blood. The subset: CD45RA+ positively selected. This sequence was found in a man aged 18 to 30 in good health. In DNA form, the CDR3 reads TGCGCCAGCAGCTTCGCCACACTTTCGAACACCGGGGAGCTGTTTTTT. It specifies CASSFATLSNTGELFF.